This T cell receptor beta chain was sequenced in a study of OX40 agonist ivuxolimab in advanced cancers. Whole-study findings and limits: The investigators did not determine what antigen specificity the expanded peripheral T cells had.

As to this clone: Its specificity is unknown.

Between the trimmed V and J ends, which lost 6 bases and 4 bases, there was a span of 15 bases. CDR3 size: 14 residues. The germline V gene has CDR1 LNHDA and CDR2 SQIVND (reference sequence). TCRdb keeps only in-frame clones here, not all; method: immunoSEQ multiplex PCR. The sample gives fewer than 70,000 clones, around nine tenths of which show up once; 0.85% to 1.2% is in the top ten. The TCR was taken from an adult with an advanced solid tumor such as melanoma, head and neck, liver or kidney cancer. The chain couples TRBV19 to TRBJ2-5; no definite D call. Sequencing used CD4+ or CD8+ T cells sorted from blood, obtained in a trial of the OX40 agonist ivuxolimab. The CDR3 here is CASSPYPAPETQYF. As DNA, the CDR3 is TGTGCCAGTAGCCCTTACCCCGCACCAGAGACCCAGTACTTC.